One and the same sample provided the 5 T cell receptor beta chains below, sequenced in a study of human T cells and chemical hapten exposure. Unfractionated whole blood was the source from which total RNA was extracted. From the 5' RACE reads, TCRdb called clonotypes with MiXCR, one entry per CDR3 protein. The repertoire includes about 140,000 distinct CDR3 sequences, 4.1% of them detected once, and approximately 1.4% sits in the top ten. Receptors originate from a female donor in good health.

This clonotype was seen repeatedly, ten times or more. This sequence joins TRBV7-2 and TRBJ2-7; D unresolved. Trimming pared 1 base from V and 3 bases from J, leaving 10 bases between. CDR1 is SGHTA and CDR2 is FQGNSA in the germline V gene. The CDR3 sequence is 14 residues long. For the CDR3, the DNA is TGTGCCAGCAGCTTAGGGGGTAATGACTACGAGCAGTACTTC. Translated: CASSLGGNDYEQYF.

This clonotype was observed at least ten times. The rearrangement uses TRBV5-1 and TRBJ1-1; no firm D call. The CDR3 loop spans 14 amino acids. Germline-derived CDR1 and CDR2 are SGHRS and YFSETQ. V gave up 0 bases and J gave up 0 bases, with 6 bases separating them. The CDR3 bases are TGCGCCAGCAGCTTGGAACCTATGAACACTGAAGCTTTCTTT. Protein: CASSLEPMNTEAFF. The variable domain in full, completed from reference TRBV5-1 and TRBJ1-1, reads KAGVTQTPRYLIKTRGQQVTLSCSPISGHRSVSWYQQTPGQGLQFLFEYFSETQRNKGNFPGRFSGRQFSNSRSEMNVSTLELGDSALYLCASSLEPMNTEAFFGQGTRLTVV.

The rearrangement links TRBV5-4 to TRBJ2-5, with D possibly matching TRBD1 (5 bases). The CDR3 is made up of 13 amino acids. CDR1 SGHNT and CDR2 YYREEE come from the germline V gene (reference sequence). V was shortened by 5 bases and J by 1 base, with 9 bases between the two germline ends. In nucleotides, the CDR3 is TGTGCCAGCAGGCAGGGTCCCCAAGAGACCCAGTACTTC. Amino acid sequence: CASRQGPQETQYF.

This clonotype has a handful of counts. This sequence joins TRBV5-6 and TRBJ2-1, with 11 bases that match TRBD1. Unmatched junction bases numbered 8, after V lost 4 bases and J lost 8 bases. This CDR3 region has 15 residues. Germline-derived CDR1 and CDR2 are SGHDT and YYEEEE. This CDR3 is CASSIGTGGDDEQFF. In nucleotides, the CDR3 is TGTGCCAGCAGCATCGGGACAGGGGGGGACGATGAGCAGTTCTTC.

V usage is TRBV6-6 and J usage is TRBJ2-1; 12 bases agree with TRBD2. V shed 2 bases, J shed 0 bases, and the junction held 8 bases outside the gene matches. The CDR3 extends over 19 amino acids. CDR1 is MNHNY and CDR2 is SVGAGI in the germline V gene (reference sequence). In DNA, the CDR3 is TGTGCCAGCAGTTACGGAGGACTAGCGGGGATTTCCTCCTACAATGAGCAGTTCTTC. It yields the protein CASSYGGLAGISSYNEQFF.